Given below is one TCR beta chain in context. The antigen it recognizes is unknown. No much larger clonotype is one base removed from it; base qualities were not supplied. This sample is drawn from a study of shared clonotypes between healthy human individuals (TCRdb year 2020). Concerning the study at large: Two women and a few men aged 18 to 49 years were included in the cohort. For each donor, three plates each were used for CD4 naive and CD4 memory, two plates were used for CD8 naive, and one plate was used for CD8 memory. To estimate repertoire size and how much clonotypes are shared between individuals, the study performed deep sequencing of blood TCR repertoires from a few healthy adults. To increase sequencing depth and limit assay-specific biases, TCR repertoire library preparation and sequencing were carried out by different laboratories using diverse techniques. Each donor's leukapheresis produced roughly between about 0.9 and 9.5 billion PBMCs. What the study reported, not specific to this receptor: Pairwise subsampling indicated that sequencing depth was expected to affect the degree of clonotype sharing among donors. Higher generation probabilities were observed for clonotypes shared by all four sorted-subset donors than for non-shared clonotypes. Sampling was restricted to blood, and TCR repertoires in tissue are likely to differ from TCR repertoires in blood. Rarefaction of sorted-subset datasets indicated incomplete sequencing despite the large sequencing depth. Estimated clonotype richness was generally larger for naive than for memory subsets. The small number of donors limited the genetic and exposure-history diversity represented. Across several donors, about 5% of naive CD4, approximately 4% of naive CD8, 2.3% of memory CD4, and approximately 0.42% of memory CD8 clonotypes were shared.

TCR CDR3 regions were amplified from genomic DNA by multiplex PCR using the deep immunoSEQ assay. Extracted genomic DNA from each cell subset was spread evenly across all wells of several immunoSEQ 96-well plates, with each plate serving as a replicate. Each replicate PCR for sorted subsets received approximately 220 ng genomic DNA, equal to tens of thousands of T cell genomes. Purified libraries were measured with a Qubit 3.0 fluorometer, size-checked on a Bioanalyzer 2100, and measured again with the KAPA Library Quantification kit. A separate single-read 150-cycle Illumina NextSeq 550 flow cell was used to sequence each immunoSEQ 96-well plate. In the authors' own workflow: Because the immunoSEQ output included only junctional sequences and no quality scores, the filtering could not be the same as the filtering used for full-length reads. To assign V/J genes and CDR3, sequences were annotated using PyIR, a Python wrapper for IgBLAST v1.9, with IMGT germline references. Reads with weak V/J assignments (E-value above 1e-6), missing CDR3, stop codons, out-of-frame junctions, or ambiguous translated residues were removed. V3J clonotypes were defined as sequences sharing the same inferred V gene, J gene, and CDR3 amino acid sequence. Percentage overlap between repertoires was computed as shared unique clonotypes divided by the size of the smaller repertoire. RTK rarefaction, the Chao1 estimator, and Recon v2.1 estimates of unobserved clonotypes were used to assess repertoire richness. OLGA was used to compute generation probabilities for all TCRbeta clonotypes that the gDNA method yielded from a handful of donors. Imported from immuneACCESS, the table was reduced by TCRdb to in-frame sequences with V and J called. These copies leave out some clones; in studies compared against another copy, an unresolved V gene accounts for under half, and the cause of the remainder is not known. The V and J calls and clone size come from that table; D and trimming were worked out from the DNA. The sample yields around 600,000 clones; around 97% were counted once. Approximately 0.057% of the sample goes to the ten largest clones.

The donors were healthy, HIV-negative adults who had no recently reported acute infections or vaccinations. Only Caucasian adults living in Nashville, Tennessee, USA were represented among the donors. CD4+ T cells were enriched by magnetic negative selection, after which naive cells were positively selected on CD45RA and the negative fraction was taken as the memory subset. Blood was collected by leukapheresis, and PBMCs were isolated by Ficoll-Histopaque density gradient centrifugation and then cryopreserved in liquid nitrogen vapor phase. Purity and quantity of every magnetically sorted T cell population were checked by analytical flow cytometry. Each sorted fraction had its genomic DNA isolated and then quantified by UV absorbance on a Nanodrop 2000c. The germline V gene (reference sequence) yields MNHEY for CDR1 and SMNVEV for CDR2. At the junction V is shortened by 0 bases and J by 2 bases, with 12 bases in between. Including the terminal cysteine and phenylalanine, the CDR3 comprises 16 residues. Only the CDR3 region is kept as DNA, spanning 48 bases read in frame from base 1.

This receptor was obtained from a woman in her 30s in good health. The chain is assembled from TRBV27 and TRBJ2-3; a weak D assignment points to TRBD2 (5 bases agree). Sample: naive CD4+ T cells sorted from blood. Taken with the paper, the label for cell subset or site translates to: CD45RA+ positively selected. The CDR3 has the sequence CASSLSSTILTDTQYF. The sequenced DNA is TGTGCCAGCAGTTTATCGTCGACTATCCTCACAGATACGCAGTATTTT.